The next 4 T cell receptor beta chains were all read from a single sample in a study of beta chain features in type 1 diabetes. Whole-study results and caveats: TCRB CDR3 length was moderately but significantly reduced in all four CD4+ subsets of Type 1 diabetes patients.

No cognate antigen is known for these TCRs. Sequencing targeted expressed TCRB transcripts, as all isolated RNA had been reverse transcribed. TCRdb's table, derived via immunoSEQ multiplex PCR, lists solely in-frame clones and lacks some. This sample has some 660,000 clones, with about 14% found just once. Source material: naive CD4+ T cells from blood. The source is a man aged 18 to 29 with type 1 diabetes.

This clone was recorded a few times. V and J are TRBV18 and TRBJ2-5; 8 bases match TRBD1. This CDR3 has 14 residues. Germline lookup yields CDR1 KGHSH and CDR2 LQKENI. The trim removed 3 bases at V and 5 bases at J, leaving 5 bases unmatched. CDR3 nucleotides: TGTGCCAGCTCACCCGGACAGGGCTGGGAGACCCAGTACTTC. It codes for CASSPGQGWETQYF. Based on the CDR3 plus reference TRBV18 and TRBJ2-5, the full variable domain is NAGVMQNPRHLVRRRGQEARLRCSPMKGHSHVYWYRQLPEEGLKFMVYLQKENIIDESGMPKERFSAEFPKEGPSILRIQQVVRGDSAAYFCASSPGQGWETQYFGPGTRLLVL.

This clone was recorded a few times. V is TRBV19 and J is TRBJ2-3; 9 nucleotides align to TRBD2. V was pared by 6 bases and J by 5 bases, with 6 bases of the junction left unmatched. This CDR3 is 14 amino acids long. Germline V gene lookup returns CDR1 LNHDA and CDR2 SQIVND (reference sequence). Here the CDR3 DNA reads TGTGCCAGTAGGGTAGCGGGGGCGAGAGATACGCAGTATTTT. It specifies CASRVAGARDTQYF.

This clone was recorded only once. This rearrangement joins TRBV29-1 to TRBJ2-1; 11 bases map to TRBD1. This CDR3 contains 21 residues. Trimming removed 3 bases from V and 4 bases from J; junction bases left unmatched: 23. Germline-derived CDR1 and CDR2 are SQVTM and ANQGSEA. The CDR3 DNA follows: TGCAGCGTTGAGGGCCAACGGCTAGGACAGGGGGCTTATGAAGGGTACAATGAGCAGTTCTTC. It codes for CSVEGQRLGQGAYEGYNEQFF.

V usage is TRBV30 and J usage is TRBJ1-6, with 7 positions matching TRBD1. The germline gives CDR1 GTSNPN, CDR2 SVGIG (reference sequence). After removal of 4 bases from V and 0 bases from J, the junction contained 6 bases not matched to a gene. The length of the CDR3 is 16 residues. CDR3: CAWNTGASSYNSPLHF. In DNA, the CDR3 is TGTGCCTGGAATACAGGGGCAAGCTCCTATAATTCACCCCTCCACTTT.